The T cell receptor beta chain under discussion was sequenced for a study of graft-versus-host responses after intestinal transplantation. Produced via immunoSEQ multiplex PCR; TCRdb's table is partial and in-frame only. The sample records some 120,000 clones, around nine tenths being singletons. In the case of this clone: Its specificity is unknown.

V lost 4 bases and J lost 0, with 11 bases in between. CDR1 SGHNT and CDR2 YYREEE come from the germline V gene (reference sequence). This CDR3 region has 15 residues. The material sequenced was unstimulated CD4+ T cells sorted from spleen or lymph node cells, taken before transplant. This chain links TRBV5-4 with TRBJ1-3; D unresolved. The sequence was obtained from a human donor who was the organ donor for an intestinal transplant. The CDR3 sequence: CASSPVPSSGNTIYF. Written as DNA, the CDR3 is TGTGCCAGCAGCCCCGTCCCCAGCTCTGGAAACACCATATATTTT.